The next 14 T cell receptor beta chains were all read from a single sample in a study of shared clonotypes between healthy human individuals. The data were produced by immunoSEQ multiplex PCR, yet TCRdb's version contains in-frame clones alone and is incomplete. The data contain approximately 2.3 million clones, 90% to 95% of them seen just once; the ten biggest clones take up about 0.37%. Sequencing was carried out using naive CD4+ T cells from PBMCs. Stated subset: CD45RA+ positively selected. Every receptor here comes from a man aged 18 to 35 in good health. Some clones in this sample may be carry-over from other donors' samples.

This chain uses TRBV7-2 with TRBJ2-3; D not certain. From germline, CDR1 is SGHTA and CDR2 FQGNSA. Trimming pared 1 base from V and 3 bases from J, leaving 11 bases between. There are 15 residues in the CDR3. DNA of the CDR3: TGTGCCAGCAGCTTAGGGCGGTTAGTTACAGATACGCAGTATTTT. Translation: CASSLGRLVTDTQYF.

This rearrangement joins TRBV5-6 to TRBJ1-2, with 7 positions matching TRBD1. Trimming removed 1 base from V and 4 bases from J; junction bases left unmatched: 4. The CDR3 runs 14 residues. In germline, CDR1 is SGHDT, CDR2 YYEEEE. The CDR3 sequence: CASSLRSGGYGYTF. The CDR3 DNA is TGTGCCAGCAGCTTGAGATCAGGGGGCTATGGCTACACCTTC. The whole variable domain, remainder taken from reference TRBV5-6 and TRBJ1-2, is DAGVTQSPTHLIKTRGQQVTLRCSPKSGHDTVSWYQQALGQGPQFIFQYYEEEERQRGNFPDRFSGHQFPNYSSELNVNALLLGDSALYLCASSLRSGGYGYTFGSGTRLTVV.

The rearrangement links TRBV6-1 to TRBJ1-1; D unclear. The length of the CDR3 is 13 residues. The germline V gene encodes CDR1 MNHNS and CDR2 SASEGT. V lost 10 bases to trimming and J lost 4 bases, with 16 bases between them. The CDR3 nucleotides are TGTGCCAACTCGCCCCAGGTGTCCACTGAAGCTTTCTTT. Translated, it gives CANSPQVSTEAFF.

The genes are TRBV6-5 and TRBJ1-4; unclear D gene. Germline V gene lookup returns CDR1 MNHEY and CDR2 SVGAGI. The CDR3 spans 14 residues. The ends were cut back, 6 bases at V and 0 bases at J, with 8 bases in the middle. The CDR3 protein is CASSASTTNEKLFF. CDR3 DNA: TGTGCCAGCAGCGCAAGTACAACTAATGAAAAACTGTTTTTT.

The rearrangement uses TRBV5-1 and TRBJ1-1; 10 bases are a match to TRBD1. Germline loops: CDR1 SGHRS, CDR2 YFSETQ. The length of the CDR3 is 19 residues. The V and J ends lost 1 base and 0 bases, in that order; junction bases with no gene match: 12. The CDR3 here is CASSLMRTGGLLMNTEAFF. The CDR3 DNA reads TGCGCCAGCAGCTTGATGAGGACAGGGGGTCTACTGATGAACACTGAAGCTTTCTTT.

The CDR3: CAISVVRVSYEQYF. CDR3 DNA: TGTGCCATCAGTGTAGTCAGGGTATCCTACGAGCAGTACTTC. The V call is TRBV10-3, the J call TRBJ2-7; TRBD1 is a possible D gene (5 bases). V lost 4 bases to trimming and J lost 1 base, with 11 bases between them. CDR3 length: 14 residues. Per the germline V gene, CDR1 is ENHRY and CDR2 is SYGVKD.

In its sample, this clone was seen a few times. The chain joins TRBV27 to TRBJ2-1, with TRBD2 identical over 7 bases. Germline CDR1 reads MNHEY; CDR2 reads SMNVEV (reference sequence). The CDR3 is 15 amino acids. Unmatched junction bases numbered 3, after V lost 0 bases and J lost 4 bases. CDR3 in DNA: TGTGCCAGCAGTTTATCGGGAGGGCCGTACAATGAGCAGTTCTTC. Its protein product is CASSLSGGPYNEQFF.

The chain recombines TRBV4-1 with TRBJ2-7; a possible D gene is TRBD1 (6 bases). CDR3 length: 14 residues. The V gene lost 0 bases and the J gene lost 3 bases, with 9 bases spanning the gap. CDR1 is MGHRA, CDR2 YSYEKL, per germline. CDR3 bases: TGCGCCAGCAGCCAAGAGGGGACACGCTACGAGCAGTACTTC. This encodes CASSQEGTRYEQYF.

The genes are TRBV14 and TRBJ1-1; D call uncertain. The CDR3 loop spans 17 amino acids. Between the trimmed V and J ends, which lost 2 bases and 1 base, there was a span of 17 bases. CDR1 is SGHDN and CDR2 is FVKESK in the germline V gene. The CDR3 reads CASSQFLSSRQNTEAFF. The CDR3 DNA reads as TGTGCCAGCAGCCAATTTCTCTCCAGCAGGCAGAACACTGAAGCTTTCTTT.

As concerns this clone: In the same sample, other DNA sequences code for this CDR3. The gene calls are TRBV7-3 and TRBJ1-1; 8 nucleotides match TRBD1. The trim removed 5 bases at V and 3 bases at J, leaving 5 bases unmatched. The CDR3 has 14 amino acids. Germline V gene lookup returns CDR1 SGHTA and CDR2 FQGTGA. CDR3 DNA sequence: TGTGCCAGCAGCACCCAGGGGGCGGACACTGAAGCTTTCTTT. Amino acid sequence: CASSTQGADTEAFF.

This clone came up once. This chain connects TRBV6-5 to TRBJ1-1, with D possibly TRBD1 on 5 matching bases. The CDR3 has 11 amino acids. The V gene's germline CDR1 is MNHEY and CDR2 SVGAGI. The germline V and J ends were trimmed by 8 bases and 6 bases, with 10 bases remaining between them. The CDR3 DNA sequence: TGTGCCAGCGGATGGGGACCTGAAGCTTTCTTT. Amino acid sequence: CASGWGPEAFF.

The rearrangement uses TRBV5-1 and TRBJ2-1; 14 nucleotides agree with TRBD2. The V and J ends lost 4 bases and 1 base, in that order; junction bases with no gene match: 4. Germline values: CDR1 SGHRS, CDR2 YFSETQ. This CDR3 comprises 17 residues. CDR3 coding DNA: TGCGCCAGCAGCCGACTAGCGGGAGGGCCGTCCTACAATGAGCAGTTCTTC. It codes for CASSRLAGGPSYNEQFF.

V and J are TRBV11-1 and TRBJ2-1; D is ambiguous. The CDR3 has 14 amino acids. The germline V gene has CDR1 SGHAT and CDR2 FQDESV (reference sequence). The V end lost 3 bases, the J end lost 8 bases, and 14 bases lay between the germline ends. CDR3 sequence: CASSLTQRDDEQFF. In DNA form, the CDR3 reads TGTGCCAGCAGCTTGACACAGAGAGACGATGAGCAGTTCTTC.

The chain couples TRBV6-5 to TRBJ2-5; possibly TRBD1 for D (5 bases). V lost 8 bases and J 5 bases, leaving 15 bases between the germline ends. Germline V lookup: CDR1 MNHEY, CDR2 SVGAGI. The CDR3 has 13 amino acids. The CDR3 region is CASSPGNEETQYF. CDR3 in DNA: TGTGCCAGCTCCCCAGGGAATGAGGAGACCCAGTACTTC.